This T cell receptor beta chain was captured in a study of Ad26.COV2.S vaccination and SARS-CoV-2 variants. Study-wide findings and caveats: There was a possibility that the TCR breadth and depth analyses underestimated total T cell responses.

The CDR3 length is 15 residues. Germline CDR1 and CDR2: SGHVS and FQNEAQ. Deletions cut 5 bases from V and 0 bases from J, with 14 bases between. As for treatment: 15 to 20 received Ad26.COV2.S at low or high dose, single or two shots; about 5 received placebo; per-sample allocation not given. At day 63 after the first vaccine or placebo injection, samples were drawn. This clone has more than one count but fewer than ten. Its matching antigen is unknown. TCRdb's copy holds only in-frame clones and misses some; the assay was immunoSEQ multiplex PCR. The sample shows 440,000 or so clones, around 92% of them seen only once.

The chain couples TRBV7-8 to TRBJ2-7; D ambiguous. The sample in question was peripheral blood, obtained in a trial of Ad26.COV2.S vaccine versus placebo. The source is a person between 18 and 59 years old who received the Ad26.COV2.S COVID-19 vaccine or a placebo. CDR3 protein: CASSPGQWSSYEQYF. CDR3 in DNA: TGTGCCAGCAGCCCCGGGCAGTGGAGCTCCTACGAGCAGTACTTC.